This paragraph covers one TCR beta chain sequence. This record belongs to a study of CD8+CD57+ T cells in acquired aplastic anemia. V was clipped by 3 bases and J by 7 bases; unmatched bases: 6. Germline loops: CDR1 SGHNT, CDR2 YENEEA. This CDR3 has 13 amino acids. The study profiled TCR beta VDJ and CDR3 using genomic DNA as template. TCRdb analysed the reads with MiXCR anew, one entry per CDR3 protein. The table lists roughly 180,000 distinct CDR3 sequences, around 45% of them singletons, with under 3.5% in the top ten. Sequences were obtained from sorted CD4+, CD8+, or CD8+CD57+ T cells (not recorded which) from PBMCs. The chain uses TRBV11-3 and TRBJ2-7, with 7 bases aligning to TRBD1. This clonotype was sampled from a human donor in good health. In DNA form, the CDR3 reads TGTGCCAGCAGCTTGGACAGGCCCCTGGAGCAGTACTTC. It is translated as CASSLDRPLEQYF. The entire variable domain, with the rest obtained from reference TRBV11-3 and TRBJ2-7, is as follows: EAGVVQSPRYKIIEKKQPVAFWCNPISGHNTLYWYLQNLGQGPELLIRYENEEAVDDSQLPKDRFSAERLKGVDSTLKIQPAELGDSAVYLCASSLDRPLEQYFGPGTRLTVT.